This T cell receptor beta chain derives from a study of blood T cell repertoires in COVID-19. About the research overall: T cells, B-cell-depleted T cells, or PBMCs supplied cDNA or gDNA.

Original data processing: Nucleated cell number was recorded as an estimate derived from reference gene primer amplification. Generated by immunoSEQ multiplex PCR, the TCRdb table keeps only in-frame clones and is missing some. V and J calls and clone size come straight from that table; D and trimming were deduced from the DNA. Of some 83,000 clones listed, approximately 80% were seen once; the top ten hold around 5.8%. This CDR3 is built from 18 residues. V dropped 0 bases and J dropped 0 bases, with 13 bases sitting between them. CDR1 and CDR2 from the germline V gene are SGHTS and YDEGEE. The origin of this receptor is a man aged 60 to 69 with active or convalescent COVID-19. The sample was peripheral blood. The chain recombines TRBV5-8 with TRBJ2-6; perhaps TRBD1 as D (5 bases). In nucleotides, the CDR3 is TGTGCCAGCAGCTTGGATGGGGCAGCCCGCTCTGGGGCCAACGTCCTGACTTTC. Amino acids: CASSLDGAARSGANVLTF. The complete variable domain, with remaining parts taken from reference TRBV5-8 and TRBJ2-6, reads EAGVTQSPTHLIKTRGQQATLRCSPISGHTSVYWYQQALGLGLQFLLWYDEGEERNRGNFPPRFSGRQFPNYSSELNVNALELEDSALYLCASSLDGAARSGANVLTFGAGSRLTVL.